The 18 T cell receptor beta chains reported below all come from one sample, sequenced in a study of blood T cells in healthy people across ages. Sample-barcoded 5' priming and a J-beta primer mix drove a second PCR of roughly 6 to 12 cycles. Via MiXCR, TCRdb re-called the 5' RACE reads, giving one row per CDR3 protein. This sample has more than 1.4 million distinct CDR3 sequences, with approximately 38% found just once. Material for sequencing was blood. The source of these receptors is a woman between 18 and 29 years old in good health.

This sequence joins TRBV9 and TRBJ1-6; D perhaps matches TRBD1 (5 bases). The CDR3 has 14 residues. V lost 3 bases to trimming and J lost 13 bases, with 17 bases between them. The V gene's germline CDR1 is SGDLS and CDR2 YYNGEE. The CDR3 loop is CASSGGTASGPLHF. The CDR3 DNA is TGTGCCAGCAGCGGGGGGACGGCGTCGGGGCCCCTCCACTTT.

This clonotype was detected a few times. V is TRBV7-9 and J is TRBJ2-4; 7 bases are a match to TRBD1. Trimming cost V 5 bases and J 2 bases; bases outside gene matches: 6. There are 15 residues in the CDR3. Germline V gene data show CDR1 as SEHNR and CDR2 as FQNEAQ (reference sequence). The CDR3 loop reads CASSQTGVSKNIQYF. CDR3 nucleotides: TGTGCCAGCAGCCAAACAGGGGTGTCCAAAAACATTCAGTACTTC.

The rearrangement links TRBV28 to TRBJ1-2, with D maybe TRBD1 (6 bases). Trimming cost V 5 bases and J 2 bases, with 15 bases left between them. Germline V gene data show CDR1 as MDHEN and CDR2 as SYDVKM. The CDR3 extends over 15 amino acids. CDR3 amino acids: CASSRGRGHNYGYTF. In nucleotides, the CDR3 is TGTGCCAGCAGTCGCGGACGGGGGCACAACTATGGCTACACCTTC.

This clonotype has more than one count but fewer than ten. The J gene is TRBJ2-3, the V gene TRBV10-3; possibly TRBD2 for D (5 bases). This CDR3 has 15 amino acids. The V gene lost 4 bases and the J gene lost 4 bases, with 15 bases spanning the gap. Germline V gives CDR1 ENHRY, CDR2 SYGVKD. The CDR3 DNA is TGTGCCATCAGTGCTTATGGGCAGCGGCCAGATACGCAGTATTTT. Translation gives CAISAYGQRPDTQYF.

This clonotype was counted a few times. The CDR3 loop reads CASSVSGEDYGYTF. In DNA form, the CDR3 reads TGTGCCAGCAGCGTCTCTGGGGAAGACTATGGCTACACCTTC. The genes are TRBV9 and TRBJ1-2; D remains ambiguous. V lost 2 bases and J 3 bases, leaving 11 bases between the germline ends. Germline V CDR1 and CDR2: SGDLS, YYNGEE. CDR3 length equals 14 residues.

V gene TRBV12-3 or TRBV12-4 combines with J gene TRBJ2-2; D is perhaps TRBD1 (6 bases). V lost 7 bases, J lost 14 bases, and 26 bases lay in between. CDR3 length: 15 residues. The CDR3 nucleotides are TGTGCCAGCACTCCCGGCCAGGGGACGAACACCCCTCTGTTTTTT. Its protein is CASTPGQGTNTPLFF.

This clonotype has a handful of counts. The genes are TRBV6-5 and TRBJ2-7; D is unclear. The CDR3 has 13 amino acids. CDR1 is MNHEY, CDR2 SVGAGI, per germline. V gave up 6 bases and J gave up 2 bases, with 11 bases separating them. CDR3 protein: CASRDPWAYEQYF. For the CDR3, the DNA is TGTGCCAGCAGAGATCCTTGGGCCTACGAGCAGTACTTC.

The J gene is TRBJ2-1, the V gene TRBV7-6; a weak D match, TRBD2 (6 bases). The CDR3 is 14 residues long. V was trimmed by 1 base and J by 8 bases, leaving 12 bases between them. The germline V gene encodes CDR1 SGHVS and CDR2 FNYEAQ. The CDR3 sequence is CASSLVGGDDEQFF. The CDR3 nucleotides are TGTGCCAGCAGCTTAGTGGGGGGTGATGATGAGCAGTTCTTC.

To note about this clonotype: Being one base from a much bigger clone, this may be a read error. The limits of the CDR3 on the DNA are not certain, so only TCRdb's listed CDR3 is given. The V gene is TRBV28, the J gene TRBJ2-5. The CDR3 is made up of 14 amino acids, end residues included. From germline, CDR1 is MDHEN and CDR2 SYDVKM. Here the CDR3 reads CASSSSAEVETQYF.

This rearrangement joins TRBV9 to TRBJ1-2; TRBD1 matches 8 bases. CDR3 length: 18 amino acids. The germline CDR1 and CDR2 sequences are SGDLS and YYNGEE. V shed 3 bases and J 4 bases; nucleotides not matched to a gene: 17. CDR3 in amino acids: CASSGSRSKRQGSYGYTF. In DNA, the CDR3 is TGTGCCAGCAGCGGTAGTAGGAGTAAAAGACAGGGGAGCTATGGCTACACCTTC. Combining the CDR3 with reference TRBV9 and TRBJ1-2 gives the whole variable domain DSGVTQTPKHLITATGQRVTLRCSPRSGDLSVYWYQQSLDQGLQFLIQYYNGEERAKGNILERFSAQQFPDLHSELNLSSLELGDSALYFCASSGSRSKRQGSYGYTFGSGTRLTVV.

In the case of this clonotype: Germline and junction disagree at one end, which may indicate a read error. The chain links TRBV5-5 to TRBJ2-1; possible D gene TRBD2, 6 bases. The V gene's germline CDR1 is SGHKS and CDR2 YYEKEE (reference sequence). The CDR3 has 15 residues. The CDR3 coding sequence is TGTGCCAGCATATGGGAGGCGAGCTCCCACAATGAGCAGTTCTTC. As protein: CASIWEASSHNEQFF.

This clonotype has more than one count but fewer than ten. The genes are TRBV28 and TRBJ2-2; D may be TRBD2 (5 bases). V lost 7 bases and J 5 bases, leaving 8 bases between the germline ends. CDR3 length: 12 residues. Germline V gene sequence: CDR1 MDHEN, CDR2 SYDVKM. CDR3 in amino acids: CASTRGTGELFF. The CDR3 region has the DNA TGTGCCAGCACCCGGGGTACCGGGGAGCTGTTTTTT. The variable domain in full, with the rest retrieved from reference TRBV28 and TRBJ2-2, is DVKVTQSSRYLVKRTGEKVFLECVQDMDHENMFWYRQDPGLGLRLIYFSYDVKMKEKGDIPEGYSVSREKKERFSLILESASTNQTSMYLCASTRGTGELFFGEGSRLTVL.

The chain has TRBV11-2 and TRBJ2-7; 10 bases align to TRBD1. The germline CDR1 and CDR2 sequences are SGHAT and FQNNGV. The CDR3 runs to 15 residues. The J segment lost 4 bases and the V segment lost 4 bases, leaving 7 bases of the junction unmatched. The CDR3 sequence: CASSWKDRGYYEQYF. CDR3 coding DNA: TGTGCCAGCAGCTGGAAGGACAGGGGGTATTACGAGCAGTACTTC.

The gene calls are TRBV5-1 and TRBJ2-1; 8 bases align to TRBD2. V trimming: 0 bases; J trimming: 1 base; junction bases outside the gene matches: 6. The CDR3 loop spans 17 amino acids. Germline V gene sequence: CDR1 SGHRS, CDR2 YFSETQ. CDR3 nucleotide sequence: TGCGCCAGCAGCTTGGGAGCGGGGGACCGATCCTACAATGAGCAGTTCTTC. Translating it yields CASSLGAGDRSYNEQFF.

CDR3 loop: CASSYGDGPEEQYF. The CDR3, as DNA: TGTGCCAGCAGTTACGGGGACGGGCCAGAGGAGCAGTACTTC. J is TRBJ2-5 and V is TRBV6-2 or TRBV6-3; D tentatively fits TRBD1 or TRBD2 (5 bases each). The CDR3 covers 14 residues. Germline CDR1 reads MNHEY; CDR2 reads SVGEGT. V lost 2 bases, J lost 11 bases, and 18 bases lay in between.

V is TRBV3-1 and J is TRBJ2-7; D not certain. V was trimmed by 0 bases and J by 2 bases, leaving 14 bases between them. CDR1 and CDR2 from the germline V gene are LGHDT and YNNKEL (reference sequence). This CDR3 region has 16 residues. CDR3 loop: CASSQDHRLAPYEQYF. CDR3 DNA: TGTGCCAGCAGCCAAGATCATAGGCTGGCACCCTACGAGCAGTACTTC.

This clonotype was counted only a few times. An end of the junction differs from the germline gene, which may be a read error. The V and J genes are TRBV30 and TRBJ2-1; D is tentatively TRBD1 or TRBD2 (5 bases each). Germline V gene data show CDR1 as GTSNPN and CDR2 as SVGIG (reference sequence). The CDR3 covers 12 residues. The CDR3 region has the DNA TGTGCCCGGGACGGACTTGACAATGAACAGTTCTTC. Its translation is CARDGLDNEQFF.

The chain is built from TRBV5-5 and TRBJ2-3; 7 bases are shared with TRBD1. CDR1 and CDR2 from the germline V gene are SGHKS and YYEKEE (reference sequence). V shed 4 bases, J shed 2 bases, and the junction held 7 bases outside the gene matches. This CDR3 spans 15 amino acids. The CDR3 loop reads CASSPTGVVTDTQYF. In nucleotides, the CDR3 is TGTGCCAGCAGCCCCACAGGGGTGGTCACAGATACGCAGTATTTT. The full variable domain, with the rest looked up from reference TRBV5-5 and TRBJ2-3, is DAGVTQSPTHLIKTRGQQVTLRCSPISGHKSVSWYQQVLGQGPQFIFQYYEKEERGRGNFPDRFSARQFPNYSSELNVNALLLGDSALYLCASSPTGVVTDTQYFGPGTRLTVL.